The entry that follows covers one T cell receptor beta chain sequence. Its antigen remains unknown. These data come from a study of siplizumab effects on memory and regulatory T cells. Study results and caveats: Memory cells seemed less diverse than naive T cells, which also seemed major contributors to the alloresponse. Among mappable alloreactive CD4+ clones, the Treg-derived fraction averaged around 63% with siplizumab versus less than 35% in controls. Siplizumab led to significantly less abundant alloreactive sequences that could be traced back to unstimulated CD4+ memory cells.

Per sample, 95,000 to 100,000 TCR templates underwent assay. Produced via immunoSEQ multiplex PCR; TCRdb's table is partial and in-frame only. Of fewer than 120,000 clones in the sample, roughly 92% are singletons; the top ten hold 1% to 1.5%. The specimen sequenced was CD4+ T cells sorted from blood. The receptor's source is a human donor in good health.

CDR3 in amino acids: CASKVGANTGELFF. CDR3 nucleotides: TGTGCCAGTAAGGTTGGGGCGAACACCGGGGAGCTGTTTTTT. This chain links TRBV19 with TRBJ2-2, with D unresolved. This CDR3 contains 14 residues. Trimming shortened V by 7 bases and J by 0 bases, and 9 bases separated the two germline ends. Germline-derived CDR1 and CDR2 are LNHDA and SQIVND (reference sequence).